The 9 T cell receptor beta chains in this list originate from one sample, sequenced in a study of cytotoxic CD8 clonotypes in ibrutinib-treated CLL. The repertoire was sequenced with immunoSEQ multiplex PCR; TCRdb's copy has only in-frame clones and lacks some. The sample consists of some 98,000 clones, roughly 80% of them appearing once. The source was PBMCs, collected after 12 months of ibrutinib treatment. All receptors derive from a human donor with chronic lymphocytic leukemia.

This sequence joins TRBV6-6 and TRBJ2-3, with 10 bases matching TRBD1. Germline lookup yields CDR1 MNHNY and CDR2 SVGAGI (reference sequence). This CDR3 comprises 13 residues. The ends lost 6 bases at V and 11 bases at J; junction bases unmatched: 8. CDR3 region: CASSLDRGSQQYF. The CDR3 DNA follows: TGTGCCAGCAGCCTGGACAGGGGGTCACAGCAGTATTTT.

The CDR3 loop is CASSLIGEAFF. As DNA, the CDR3 is TGTGCCAGCAGCCTAATTGGGGAAGCTTTCTTT. The gene calls are TRBV5-8 and TRBJ1-1; no clear D gene. The CDR3 consists of 11 residues. V was shortened by 4 bases and J by 8 bases, with 9 bases between the two germline ends. Germline CDR1 reads SGHTS; CDR2 reads YDEGEE.

The chain is built from TRBV7-2 and TRBJ1-2; perhaps TRBD1 as D (6 bases). V was shortened by 1 base and J by 5 bases, with 20 bases between the two germline ends. This CDR3 is built from 17 residues. In germline, CDR1 is SGHTA, CDR2 FQGNSA. The CDR3 region has the DNA TGTGCCAGCAGCTTAGTAAGGGGGGTCAGGGAGACATATGGCTACACCTTC. This encodes CASSLVRGVRETYGYTF.

The chain joins TRBV4-1 to TRBJ2-3, with TRBD2 matching over 7 bases. This CDR3 has 14 residues. After removal of 1 base from V and 8 bases from J, the junction contained 6 bases not matched to a gene. Germline V gene sequence: CDR1 MGHRA, CDR2 YSYEKL. The chain's CDR3 is CASSQAMERGTQYF. The CDR3 DNA follows: TGCGCCAGCAGCCAAGCGATGGAGCGGGGTACGCAGTATTTT.

The chain recombines TRBV7-9 with TRBJ1-4; tentatively, D is TRBD1 (5 bases). Germline-derived CDR1 and CDR2 are SEHNR and FQNEAQ (reference sequence). The V and J ends lost 6 bases and 6 bases respectively, with 14 bases between them. The CDR3 has 14 residues. CDR3 sequence reads: CASSVSREDEKLFF. For the CDR3, the DNA is TGTGCCAGCAGTGTTTCCAGGGAAGATGAAAAACTGTTTTTT.

This clone has just a few counts. Distinct nucleotide sequences in the sample also encode this CDR3. The chain recombines TRBV7-3 with TRBJ2-3; D perhaps matches TRBD1 (6 bases). The CDR3 covers 13 residues. With 2 bases removed from V and 3 bases from J, the gap between germline ends came to 6 bases. Germline assignment: CDR1 SGHTA and CDR2 FQGTGA. Written as DNA, the CDR3 is TGTGCCAGCAGCTTACAGGGGACAGATACGCAGTATTTT. It yields the protein CASSLQGTDTQYF.

This chain links TRBV15 with TRBJ2-1, with 8 nucleotides matching TRBD2. Germline V gene data show CDR1 as LNHNV and CDR2 as YYDKDF (reference sequence). The CDR3 is 13 residues long. Trimming cost V 8 bases and J 6 bases; bases outside gene matches: 6. The CDR3 spells CATGVAGFNEQFF. The CDR3 bases are TGTGCCACCGGGGTAGCGGGGTTCAATGAGCAGTTCTTC.

The V and J genes are TRBV7-9 and TRBJ1-1, with D unresolved. The CDR3 length is 11 residues. Germline V gene sequence: CDR1 SEHNR, CDR2 FQNEAQ (reference sequence). The germline V and J ends were trimmed by 2 bases and 3 bases, with 1 base remaining between them. The CDR3 DNA sequence: TGTGCCAGCAGCTTACACACTGAAGCTTTCTTT. Its translation: CASSLHTEAFF.

The sample holds one count of this clone. V gene TRBV29-1 combines with J gene TRBJ1-5, with 8 positions matching TRBD1. The germline CDR1 and CDR2 sequences are SQVTM and ANQGSEA. There are 13 residues in the CDR3. With 6 bases clipped from V and 4 bases from J, the junction kept 5 bases outside the gene matches. CDR3 DNA sequence: TGCAGCGTCGCGGACAGGGCTAATCAGCCCCAGCATTTT. Translation gives CSVADRANQPQHF. Filled out from reference TRBV29-1 and TRBJ1-5, the complete variable domain reads SAVISQKPSRDICQRGTSLTIQCQVDSQVTMMFWYRQQPGQSLTLIATANQGSEATYESGFVIDKFPISRPNLTFSTLTVSNMSPEDSSIYLCSVADRANQPQHFGDGTRLSIL.